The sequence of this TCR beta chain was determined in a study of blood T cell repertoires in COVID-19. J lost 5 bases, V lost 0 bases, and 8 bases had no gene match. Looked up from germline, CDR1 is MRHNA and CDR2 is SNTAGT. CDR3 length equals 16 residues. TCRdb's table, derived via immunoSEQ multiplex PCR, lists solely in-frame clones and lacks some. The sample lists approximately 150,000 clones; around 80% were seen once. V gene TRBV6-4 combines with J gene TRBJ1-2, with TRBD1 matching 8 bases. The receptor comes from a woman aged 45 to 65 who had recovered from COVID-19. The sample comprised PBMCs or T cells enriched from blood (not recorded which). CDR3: CASSDSSRGRWYGYTF. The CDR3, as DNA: TGTGCCAGCAGTGACTCGAGCAGGGGGCGATGGTATGGCTACACCTTC.